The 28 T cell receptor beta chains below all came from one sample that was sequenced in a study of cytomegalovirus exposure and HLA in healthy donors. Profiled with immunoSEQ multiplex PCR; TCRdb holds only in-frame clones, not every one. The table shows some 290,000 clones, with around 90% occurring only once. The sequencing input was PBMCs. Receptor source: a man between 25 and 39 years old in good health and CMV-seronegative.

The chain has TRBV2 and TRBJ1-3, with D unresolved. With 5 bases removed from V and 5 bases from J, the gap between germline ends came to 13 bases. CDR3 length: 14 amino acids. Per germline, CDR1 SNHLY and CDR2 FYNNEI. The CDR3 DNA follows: TGTGCCAGCAGTCTCTCTCCCGAGCGAAACACCATATATTTT. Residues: CASSLSPERNTIYF.

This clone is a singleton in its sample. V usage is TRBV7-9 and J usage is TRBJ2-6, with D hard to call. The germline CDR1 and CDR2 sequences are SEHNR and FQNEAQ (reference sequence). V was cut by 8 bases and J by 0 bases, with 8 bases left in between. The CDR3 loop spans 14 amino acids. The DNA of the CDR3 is TGTGCCAGCGTGTCTATCTCTGGGGCCAACGTCCTGACTTTC. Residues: CASVSISGANVLTF.

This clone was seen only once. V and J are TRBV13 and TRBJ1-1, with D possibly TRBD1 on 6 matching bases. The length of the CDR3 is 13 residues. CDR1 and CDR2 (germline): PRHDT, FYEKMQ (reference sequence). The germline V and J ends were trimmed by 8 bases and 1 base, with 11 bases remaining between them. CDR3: CASCQGQNTEAFF. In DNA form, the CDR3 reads TGTGCCAGCTGCCAGGGGCAGAACACTGAAGCTTTCTTT.

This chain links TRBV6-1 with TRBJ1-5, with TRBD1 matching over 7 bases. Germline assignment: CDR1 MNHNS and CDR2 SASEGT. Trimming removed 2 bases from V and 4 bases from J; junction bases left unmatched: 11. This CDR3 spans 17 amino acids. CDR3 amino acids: CASSELEMEGANQPQHF. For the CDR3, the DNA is TGTGCCAGCAGTGAACTCGAAATGGAGGGGGCGAATCAGCCCCAGCATTTT.

In DNA, the CDR3 is TGTGCCAGTAGTGTAGGACAGTCTGACTTTTCTGGGGCCAACGTCCTGACTTTC. Its translation is CASSVGQSDFSGANVLTF. The genes are TRBV19 and TRBJ2-6; possible D gene TRBD1, 6 bases. V gave up 5 bases and J gave up 1 base, with 18 bases separating them. Germline V gene lookup returns CDR1 LNHDA and CDR2 SQIVND (reference sequence). This CDR3 has 18 amino acids.

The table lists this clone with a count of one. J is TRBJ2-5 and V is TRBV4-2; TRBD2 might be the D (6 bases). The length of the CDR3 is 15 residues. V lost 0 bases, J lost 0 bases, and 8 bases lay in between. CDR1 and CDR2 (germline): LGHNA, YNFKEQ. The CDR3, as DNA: TGTGCCAGCAGCCAAGAGGAGGGATACCAAGAGACCCAGTACTTC. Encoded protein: CASSQEEGYQETQYF.

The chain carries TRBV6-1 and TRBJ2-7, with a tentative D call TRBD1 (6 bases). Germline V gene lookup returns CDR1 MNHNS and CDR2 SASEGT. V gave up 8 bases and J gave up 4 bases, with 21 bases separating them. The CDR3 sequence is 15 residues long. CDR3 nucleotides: TGTGCCAGCTCAGGGCCCGACAGGCTAAGGTACGAGCAGTACTTC. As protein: CASSGPDRLRYEQYF.

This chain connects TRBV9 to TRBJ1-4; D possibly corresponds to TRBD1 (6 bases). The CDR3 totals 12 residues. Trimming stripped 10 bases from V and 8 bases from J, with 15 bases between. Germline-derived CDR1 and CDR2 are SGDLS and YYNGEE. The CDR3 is CASGDQQEKLFF. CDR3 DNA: TGTGCCTCAGGGGACCAACAGGAAAAACTGTTTTTT.

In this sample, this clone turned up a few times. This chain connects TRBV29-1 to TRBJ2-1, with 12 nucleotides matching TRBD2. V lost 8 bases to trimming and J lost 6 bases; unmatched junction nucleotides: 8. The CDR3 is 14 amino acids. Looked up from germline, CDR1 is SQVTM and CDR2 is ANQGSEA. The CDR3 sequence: CSTALAGGGNEQFF. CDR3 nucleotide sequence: TGCAGCACAGCCCTAGCGGGGGGGGGCAATGAGCAGTTCTTC.

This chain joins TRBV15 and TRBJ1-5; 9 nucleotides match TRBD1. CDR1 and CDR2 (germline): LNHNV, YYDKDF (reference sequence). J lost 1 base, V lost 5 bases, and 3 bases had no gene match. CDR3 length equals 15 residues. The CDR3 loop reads CATSRTGESNQPQHF. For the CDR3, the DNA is TGTGCCACCAGCCGGACAGGGGAGAGCAATCAGCCCCAGCATTTT. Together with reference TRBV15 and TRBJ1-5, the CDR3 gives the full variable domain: DAMVIQNPRYQVTQFGKPVTLSCSQTLNHNVMYWYQQKSSQAPKLLFHYYDKDFNNEADTPDNFQSRRPNTSFCFLDIRSPGLGDTAMYLCATSRTGESNQPQHFGDGTRLSIL.

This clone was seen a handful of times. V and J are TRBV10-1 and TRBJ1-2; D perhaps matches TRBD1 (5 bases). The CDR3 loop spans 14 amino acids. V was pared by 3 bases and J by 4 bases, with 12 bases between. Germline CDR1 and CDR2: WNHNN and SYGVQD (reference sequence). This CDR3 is CASSDPDRPYGYTF. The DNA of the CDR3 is TGCGCCAGCAGTGATCCCGACAGACCCTATGGCTACACCTTC.

The CDR3 here is CASSVVGQGARGYTF. The CDR3, as DNA: TGTGCCAGCAGCGTAGTTGGACAGGGGGCGCGAGGCTACACCTTC. The V and J genes are TRBV9 and TRBJ1-2; 11 bases fit TRBD1. The germline gives CDR1 SGDLS, CDR2 YYNGEE. V was clipped by 0 bases and J by 8 bases; unmatched bases: 6. This CDR3 is 15 amino acids long.

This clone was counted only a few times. CDR3 residues: CSVIGQAGQPQHF. The CDR3 nucleotides read TGCAGCGTGATTGGACAGGCTGGGCAGCCCCAGCATTTT. The rearrangement links TRBV29-1 to TRBJ1-5, with TRBD1 matching over 7 bases. The CDR3 length is 13 residues. J gave up 7 bases and V 6 bases, and 9 bases lay outside the gene matches. The V gene's germline CDR1 is SQVTM and CDR2 ANQGSEA.

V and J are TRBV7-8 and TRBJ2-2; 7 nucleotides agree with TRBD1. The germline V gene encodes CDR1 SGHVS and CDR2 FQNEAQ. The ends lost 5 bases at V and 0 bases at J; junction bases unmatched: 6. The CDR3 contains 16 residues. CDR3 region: CASSTRQGANTGELFF. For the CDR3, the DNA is TGTGCCAGCAGCACGCGACAGGGAGCGAACACCGGGGAGCTGTTTTTT. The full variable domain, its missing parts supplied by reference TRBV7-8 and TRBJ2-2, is GAGVSQSPRYKVAKRGQDVALRCDPISGHVSLFWYQQALGQGPEFLTYFQNEAQLDKSGLPSDRFFAERPEGSVSTLKIQRTQQEDSAVYLCASSTRQGANTGELFFGEGSRLTVL.

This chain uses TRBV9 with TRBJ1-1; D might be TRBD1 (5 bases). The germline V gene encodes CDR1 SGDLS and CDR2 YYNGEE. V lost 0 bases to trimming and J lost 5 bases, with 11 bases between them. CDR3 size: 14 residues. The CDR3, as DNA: TGTGCCAGCAGCGTAGGTGGAGGGGTGACTGAAGCTTTCTTT. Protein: CASSVGGGVTEAFF.

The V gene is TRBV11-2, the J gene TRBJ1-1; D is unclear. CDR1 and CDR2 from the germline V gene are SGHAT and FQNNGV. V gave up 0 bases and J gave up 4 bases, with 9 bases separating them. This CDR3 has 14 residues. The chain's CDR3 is CASSLDGRTTEAFF. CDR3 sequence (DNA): TGTGCCAGCAGCTTAGATGGGAGGACCACTGAAGCTTTCTTT. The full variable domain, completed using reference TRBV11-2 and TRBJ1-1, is EAGVAQSPRYKIIEKRQSVAFWCNPISGHATLYWYQQILGQGPKLLIQFQNNGVVDDSQLPKDRFSAERLKGVDSTLKIQPAKLEDSAVYLCASSLDGRTTEAFFGQGTRLTVV.

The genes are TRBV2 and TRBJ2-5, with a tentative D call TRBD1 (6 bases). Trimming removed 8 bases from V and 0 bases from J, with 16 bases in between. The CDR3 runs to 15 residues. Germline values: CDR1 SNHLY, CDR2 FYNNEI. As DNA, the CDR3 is TGTGCCAGCCAAATGACAGGAATAAACCAAGAGACCCAGTACTTC. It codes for CASQMTGINQETQYF. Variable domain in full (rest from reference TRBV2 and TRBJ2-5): EPEVTQTPSHQVTQMGQEVILRCVPISNHLYFYWYRQILGQKVEFLVSFYNNEISEKSEIFDDQFSVERPDGSNFTLKIRSTKLEDSAMYFCASQMTGINQETQYFGPGTRLLVL.

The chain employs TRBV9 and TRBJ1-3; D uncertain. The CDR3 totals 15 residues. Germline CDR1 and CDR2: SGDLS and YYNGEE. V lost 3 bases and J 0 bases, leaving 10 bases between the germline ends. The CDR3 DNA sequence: TGTGCCAGCAGCGACAGTATAGACTCTGGAAACACCATATATTTT. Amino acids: CASSDSIDSGNTIYF.

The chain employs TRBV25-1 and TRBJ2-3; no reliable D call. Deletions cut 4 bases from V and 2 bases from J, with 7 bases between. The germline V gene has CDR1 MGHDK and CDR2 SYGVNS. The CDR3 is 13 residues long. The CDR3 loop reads CASSGGNTDTQYF. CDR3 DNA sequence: TGTGCCAGCAGTGGAGGCAACACAGATACGCAGTATTTT. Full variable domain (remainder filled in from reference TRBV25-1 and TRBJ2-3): EADIYQTPRYLVIGTGKKITLECSQTMGHDKMYWYQQDPGMELHLIHYSYGVNSTEKGDLSSESTVSRIRTEHFPLTLESARPSHTSQYLCASSGGNTDTQYFGPGTRLTVL.

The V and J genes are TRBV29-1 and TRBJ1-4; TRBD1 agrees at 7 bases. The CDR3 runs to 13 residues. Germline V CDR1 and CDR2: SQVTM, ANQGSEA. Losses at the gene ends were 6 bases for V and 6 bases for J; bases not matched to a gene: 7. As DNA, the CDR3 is TGCAGCGTCGTAGGGACAGAAGATGAAAAACTGTTTTTT. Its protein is CSVVGTEDEKLFF. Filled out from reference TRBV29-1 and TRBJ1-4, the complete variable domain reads SAVISQKPSRDICQRGTSLTIQCQVDSQVTMMFWYRQQPGQSLTLIATANQGSEATYESGFVIDKFPISRPNLTFSTLTVSNMSPEDSSIYLCSVVGTEDEKLFFGSGTQLSVL.

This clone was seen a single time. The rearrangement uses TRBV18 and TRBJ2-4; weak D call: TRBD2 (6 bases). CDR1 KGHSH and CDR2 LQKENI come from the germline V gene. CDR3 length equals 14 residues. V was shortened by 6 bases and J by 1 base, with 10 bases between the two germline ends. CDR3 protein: CASSARGAKNIQYF. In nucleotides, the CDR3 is TGTGCCAGCTCCGCCCGGGGGGCCAAAAACATTCAGTACTTC.

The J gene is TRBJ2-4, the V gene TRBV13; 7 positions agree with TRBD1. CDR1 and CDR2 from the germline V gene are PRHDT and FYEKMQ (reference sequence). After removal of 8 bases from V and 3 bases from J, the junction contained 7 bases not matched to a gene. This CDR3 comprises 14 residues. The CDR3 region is CASGAGGDKNIQYF. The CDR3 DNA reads TGTGCCAGCGGGGCAGGGGGAGACAAAAACATTCAGTACTTC.

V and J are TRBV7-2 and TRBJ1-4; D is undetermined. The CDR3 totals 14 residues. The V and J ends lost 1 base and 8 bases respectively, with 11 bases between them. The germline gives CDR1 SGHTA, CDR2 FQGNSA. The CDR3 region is CASSLVGREEKLFF. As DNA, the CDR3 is TGTGCCAGCAGCTTAGTGGGGAGGGAAGAAAAACTGTTTTTT.

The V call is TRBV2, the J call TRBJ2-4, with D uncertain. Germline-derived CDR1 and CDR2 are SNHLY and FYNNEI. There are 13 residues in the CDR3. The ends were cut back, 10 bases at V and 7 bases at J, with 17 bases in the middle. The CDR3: CAKQTETGNIQYF. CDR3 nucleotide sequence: TGTGCCAAGCAAACGGAGACTGGTAACATTCAGTACTTC.

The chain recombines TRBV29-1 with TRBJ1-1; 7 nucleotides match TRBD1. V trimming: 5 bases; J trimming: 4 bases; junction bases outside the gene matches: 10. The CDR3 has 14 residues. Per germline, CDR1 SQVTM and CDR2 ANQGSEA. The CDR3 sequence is CSVTETGQVTEAFF. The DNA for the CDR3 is TGCAGCGTTACCGAGACAGGGCAGGTCACTGAAGCTTTCTTT.

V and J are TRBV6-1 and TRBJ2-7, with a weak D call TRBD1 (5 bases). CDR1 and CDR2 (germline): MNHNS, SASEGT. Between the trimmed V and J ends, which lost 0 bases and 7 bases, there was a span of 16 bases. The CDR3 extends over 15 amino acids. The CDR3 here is CASSEATRVSREQYF. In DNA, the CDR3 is TGTGCCAGCAGTGAAGCAACCAGGGTTTCTAGGGAGCAGTACTTC.

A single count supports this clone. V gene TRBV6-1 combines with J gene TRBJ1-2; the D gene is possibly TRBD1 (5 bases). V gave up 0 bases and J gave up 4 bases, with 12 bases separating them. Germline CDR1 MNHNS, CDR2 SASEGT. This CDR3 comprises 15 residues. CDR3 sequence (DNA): TGTGCCAGCAGTGAAGCGCAGGAGGGGATCTATGGCTACACCTTC. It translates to CASSEAQEGIYGYTF.

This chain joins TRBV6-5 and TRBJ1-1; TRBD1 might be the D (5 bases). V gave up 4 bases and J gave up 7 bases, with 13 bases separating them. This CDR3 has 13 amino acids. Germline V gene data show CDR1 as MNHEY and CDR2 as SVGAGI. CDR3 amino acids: CASSSPGRDEAFF. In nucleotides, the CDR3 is TGTGCCAGCAGTTCACCGGGCAGGGATGAAGCTTTCTTT.